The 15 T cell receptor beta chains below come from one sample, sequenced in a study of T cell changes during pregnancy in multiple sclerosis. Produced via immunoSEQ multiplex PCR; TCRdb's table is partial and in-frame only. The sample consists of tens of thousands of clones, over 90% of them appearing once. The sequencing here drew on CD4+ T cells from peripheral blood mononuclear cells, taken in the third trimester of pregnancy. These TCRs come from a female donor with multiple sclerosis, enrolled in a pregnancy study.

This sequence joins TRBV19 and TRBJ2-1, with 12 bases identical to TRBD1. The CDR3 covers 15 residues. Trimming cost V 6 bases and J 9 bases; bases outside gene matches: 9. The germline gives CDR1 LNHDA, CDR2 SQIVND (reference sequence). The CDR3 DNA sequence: TGTGCCAGTAGCCTCCGGGACAGGGGGCCAGGTGAGCAGTTCTTC. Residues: CASSLRDRGPGEQFF.

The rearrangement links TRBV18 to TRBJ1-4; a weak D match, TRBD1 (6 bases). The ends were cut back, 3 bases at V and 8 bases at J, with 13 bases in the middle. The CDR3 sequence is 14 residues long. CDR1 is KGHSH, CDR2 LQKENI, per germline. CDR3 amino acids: CASSPRGPREKLFF. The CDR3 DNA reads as TGTGCCAGCTCACCCAGGGGCCCTCGGGAAAAACTGTTTTTT.

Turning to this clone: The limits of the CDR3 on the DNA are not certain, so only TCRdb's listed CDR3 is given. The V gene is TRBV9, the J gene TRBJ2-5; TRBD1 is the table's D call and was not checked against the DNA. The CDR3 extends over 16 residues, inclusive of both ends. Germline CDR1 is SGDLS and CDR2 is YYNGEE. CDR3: CASSSSPGTGQETQYF.

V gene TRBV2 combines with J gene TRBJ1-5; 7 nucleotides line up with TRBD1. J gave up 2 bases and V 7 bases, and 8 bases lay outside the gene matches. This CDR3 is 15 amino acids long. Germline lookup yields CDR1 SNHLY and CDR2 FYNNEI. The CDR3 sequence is CASMGTAWRNQPQHF. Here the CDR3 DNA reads TGTGCCAGCATGGGGACAGCCTGGCGCAATCAGCCCCAGCATTTT.

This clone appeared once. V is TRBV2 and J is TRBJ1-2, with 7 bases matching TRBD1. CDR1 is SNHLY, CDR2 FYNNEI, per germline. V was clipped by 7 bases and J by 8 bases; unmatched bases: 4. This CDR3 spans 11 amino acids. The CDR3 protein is CASNDREGYTF. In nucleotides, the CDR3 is TGTGCCAGCAATGACAGGGAAGGCTACACCTTC.

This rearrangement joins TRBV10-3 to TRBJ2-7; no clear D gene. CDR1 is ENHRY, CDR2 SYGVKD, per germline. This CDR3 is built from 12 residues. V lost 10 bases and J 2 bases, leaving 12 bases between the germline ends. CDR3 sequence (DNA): TGTGCCACTCAAGCCACCCCCTACGAGCAGTACTTC. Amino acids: CATQATPYEQYF.

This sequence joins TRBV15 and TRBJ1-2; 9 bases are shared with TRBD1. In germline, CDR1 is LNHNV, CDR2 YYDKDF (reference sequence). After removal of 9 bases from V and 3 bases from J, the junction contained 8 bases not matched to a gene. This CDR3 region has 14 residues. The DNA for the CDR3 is TGTGCCACTTCCCGGGACAGGGTGGACTATGGCTACACCTTC. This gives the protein CATSRDRVDYGYTF.

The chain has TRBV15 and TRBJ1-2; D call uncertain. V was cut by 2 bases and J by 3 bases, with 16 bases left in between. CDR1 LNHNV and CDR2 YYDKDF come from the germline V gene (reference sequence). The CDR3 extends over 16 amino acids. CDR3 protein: CATSRPGSREDYGYTF. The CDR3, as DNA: TGTGCCACCAGCAGACCGGGGTCTCGGGAAGACTATGGCTACACCTTC.

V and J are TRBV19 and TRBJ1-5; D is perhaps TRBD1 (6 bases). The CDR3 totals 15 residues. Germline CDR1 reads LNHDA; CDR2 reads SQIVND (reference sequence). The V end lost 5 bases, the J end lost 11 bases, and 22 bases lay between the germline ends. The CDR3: CASSGMTGAARTQHF. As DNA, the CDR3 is TGTGCCAGTAGTGGGATGACAGGTGCCGCTAGGACCCAGCATTTT.

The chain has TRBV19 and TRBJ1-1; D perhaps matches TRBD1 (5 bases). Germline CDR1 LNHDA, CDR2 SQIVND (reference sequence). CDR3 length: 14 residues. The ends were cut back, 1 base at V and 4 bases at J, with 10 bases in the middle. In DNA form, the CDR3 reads TGTGCCAGTAGTATAGTTGCCAGGGCCACTGAAGCTTTCTTT. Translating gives CASSIVARATEAFF.

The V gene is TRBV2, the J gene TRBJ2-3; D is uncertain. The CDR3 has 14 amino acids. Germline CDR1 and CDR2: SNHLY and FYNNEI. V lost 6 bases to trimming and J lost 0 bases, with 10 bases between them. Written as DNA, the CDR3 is TGTGCCAGCAGGGCACAGCCTAGCACAGATACGCAGTATTTT. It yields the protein CASRAQPSTDTQYF.

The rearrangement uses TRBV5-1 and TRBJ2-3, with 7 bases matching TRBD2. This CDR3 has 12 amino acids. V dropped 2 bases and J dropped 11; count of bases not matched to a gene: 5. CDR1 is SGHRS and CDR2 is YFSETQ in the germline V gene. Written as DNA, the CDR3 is TGCGCCAGCAGCTTTGAGCGGGGAGGGCAGTATTTT. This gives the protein CASSFERGGQYF.

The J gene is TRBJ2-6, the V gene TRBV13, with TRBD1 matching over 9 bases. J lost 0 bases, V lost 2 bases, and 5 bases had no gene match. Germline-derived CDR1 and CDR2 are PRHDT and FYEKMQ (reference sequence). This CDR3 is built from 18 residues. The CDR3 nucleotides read TGTGCCAGCAGCTTATCCGGACAGGGGCCCTCTGGGGCCAACGTCCTGACTTTC. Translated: CASSLSGQGPSGANVLTF. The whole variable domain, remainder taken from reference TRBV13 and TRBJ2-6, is AAGVIQSPRHLIKEKRETATLKCYPIPRHDTVYWYQQGPGQDPQFLISFYEKMQSDKGSIPDRFSAQQFSDYHSELNMSSLELGDSALYFCASSLSGQGPSGANVLTFGAGSRLTVL.

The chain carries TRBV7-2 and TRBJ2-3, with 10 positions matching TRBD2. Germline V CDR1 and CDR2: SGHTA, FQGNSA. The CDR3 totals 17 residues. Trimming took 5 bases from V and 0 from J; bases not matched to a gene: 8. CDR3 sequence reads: CASSNIQLAGSTDTQYF. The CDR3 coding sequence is TGTGCCAGCAGCAACATCCAACTAGCGGGGAGCACAGATACGCAGTATTTT.

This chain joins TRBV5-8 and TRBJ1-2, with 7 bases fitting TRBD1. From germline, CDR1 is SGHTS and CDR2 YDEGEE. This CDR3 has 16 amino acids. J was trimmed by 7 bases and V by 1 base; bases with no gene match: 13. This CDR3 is CASSLQRRGQLGGYTF. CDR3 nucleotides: TGTGCCAGCAGCTTGCAACGAAGGGGGCAGCTAGGTGGCTACACCTTC.